Sequencing of this T cell receptor beta chain was carried out in a study of blood T cell repertoires in COVID-19. Study context: PBMCs, B-cell-depleted T cells, or T cells provided the cDNA or gDNA that made up the material.

Original methodology: Nucleated cell number was recorded as an estimate derived from reference gene primer amplification. The protocol was immunoSEQ multiplex PCR, while the TCRdb copy is restricted to in-frame clones and leaves out a portion. That table supplies the V and J calls and clone size; D and trimming were determined from the DNA. The table lists under 300,000 clones, 70% to 90% of them singletons. Source material: peripheral blood. The receptor comes from a man between 60 and 75 years old with acute or convalescent COVID-19.

The CDR3: CATSRFRDREDGYTF. The CDR3 region has the DNA TGTGCCACCAGCAGATTTCGGGACAGGGAAGATGGCTACACCTTC. V and J are TRBV15 and TRBJ1-2; 9 positions agree with TRBD1. The CDR3 totals 15 residues. Trimming at V came to 2 bases and at J to 6 bases, leaving 7 bases not matched to a gene. CDR1 is LNHNV and CDR2 is YYDKDF in the germline V gene (reference sequence).